The 7 T cell receptor beta chains reported below all come from one sample, sequenced in a study of cytomegalovirus exposure and HLA in healthy donors. The PCR used 60 Vbeta and 13 Jbeta primers. Measured with immunoSEQ multiplex PCR; TCRdb has only the in-frame clones, and not every one. Here the sample spans 60,000 to 70,000 clones, over 60% being singletons. The sequenced sample was PBMCs. The receptor set was obtained from a woman between 45 and 65 years old in good health and CMV-seronegative.

J is TRBJ1-1 and V is TRBV18; D gene uncertain. The CDR3 runs to 14 residues. The V end was cut by 3 bases, the J end by 1 base, with 9 bases between. Germline loops: CDR1 KGHSH, CDR2 LQKENI. The CDR3 spells CASSPLGRNTEAFF. DNA for the CDR3: TGTGCCAGCTCACCTCTAGGGAGGAACACTGAAGCTTTCTTT.

The chain uses TRBV9 and TRBJ2-2, with D hard to call. CDR1 is SGDLS and CDR2 is YYNGEE in the germline V gene. The V end was cut by 0 bases, the J end by 7 bases, with 13 bases between. The CDR3 totals 15 residues. CDR3 DNA: TGTGCCAGCAGCGTAGAACCAACGCGGCACGGGGAGCTGTTTTTT. It encodes CASSVEPTRHGELFF.

V and J are TRBV4-1 and TRBJ1-5; 10 positions agree with TRBD1. V gave up 2 bases and J gave up 4 bases; unmatched junction bases: 2. CDR1 MGHRA and CDR2 YSYEKL come from the germline V gene. The CDR3 is 15 residues long. CDR3 DNA: TGCGCCAGCAGCCAACCGGACAGGGGGAATCAGCCCCAGCATTTT. Translating gives CASSQPDRGNQPQHF.

The chain employs TRBV19 and TRBJ1-2, with 8 bases identical to TRBD1. CDR1 LNHDA and CDR2 SQIVND come from the germline V gene (reference sequence). Trimming removed 1 base from V and 6 bases from J; junction bases left unmatched: 16. CDR3 length: 18 amino acids. The CDR3 nucleotides read TGTGCCAGTAGTATAGGGGGCGGACAGGGTCCGGGTATGGATGGCTACACCTTC. Amino acid sequence: CASSIGGGQGPGMDGYTF.

This clone was counted a few times. The chain combines TRBV5-8 with TRBJ2-7; 7 nucleotides line up with TRBD1. Germline CDR1 SGHTS, CDR2 YDEGEE. V was clipped by 1 base and J by 3 bases; unmatched bases: 4. The CDR3 is 14 amino acids. CDR3 coding DNA: TGTGCCAGCAGCTTGATGGCAGGGGGCTACGAGCAGTACTTC. Translated, it gives CASSLMAGGYEQYF.

This clone was seen only a few times. The V and J genes are TRBV6-5 and TRBJ1-5; no clear D. The ends were cut back, 0 bases at V and 10 bases at J, with 10 bases in the middle. The germline V gene encodes CDR1 MNHEY and CDR2 SVGAGI. The CDR3 has 13 amino acids. CDR3 in DNA: TGTGCCAGCAGTTACTCGGAGGAGGATCCCCAGCATTTT. It encodes CASSYSEEDPQHF.

This clone was seen only once. This sequence joins TRBV5-1 and TRBJ1-2, with 7 bases fitting TRBD1. The CDR3 sequence is 14 residues long. CDR1 is SGHRS, CDR2 YFSETQ, per germline. The V gene end was trimmed by 5 bases and the J gene end by 0 bases; junction bases not matched to a gene: 4. The CDR3 bases are TGCGCCAGCAGTTGGGACAGCCCTAACTATGGCTACACCTTC. This gives the protein CASSWDSPNYGYTF.